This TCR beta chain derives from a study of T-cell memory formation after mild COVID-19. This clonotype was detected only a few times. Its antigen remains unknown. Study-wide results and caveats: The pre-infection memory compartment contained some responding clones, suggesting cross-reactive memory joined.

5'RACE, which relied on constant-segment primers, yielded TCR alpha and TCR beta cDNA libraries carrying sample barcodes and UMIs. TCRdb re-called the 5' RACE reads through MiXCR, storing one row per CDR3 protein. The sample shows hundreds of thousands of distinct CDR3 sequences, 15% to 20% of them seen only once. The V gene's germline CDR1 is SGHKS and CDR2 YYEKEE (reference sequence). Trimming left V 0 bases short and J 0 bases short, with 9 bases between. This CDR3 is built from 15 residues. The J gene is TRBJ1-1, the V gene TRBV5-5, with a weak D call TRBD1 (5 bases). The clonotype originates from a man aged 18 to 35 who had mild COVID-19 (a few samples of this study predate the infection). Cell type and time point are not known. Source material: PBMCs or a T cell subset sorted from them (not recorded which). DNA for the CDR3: TGTGCCAGCAGCTTGGTGGGGCCTCTGAACACTGAAGCTTTCTTT. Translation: CASSLVGPLNTEAFF. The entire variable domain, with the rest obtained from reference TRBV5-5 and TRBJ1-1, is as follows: DAGVTQSPTHLIKTRGQQVTLRCSPISGHKSVSWYQQVLGQGPQFIFQYYEKEERGRGNFPDRFSARQFPNYSSELNVNALLLGDSALYLCASSLVGPLNTEAFFGQGTRLTVV.